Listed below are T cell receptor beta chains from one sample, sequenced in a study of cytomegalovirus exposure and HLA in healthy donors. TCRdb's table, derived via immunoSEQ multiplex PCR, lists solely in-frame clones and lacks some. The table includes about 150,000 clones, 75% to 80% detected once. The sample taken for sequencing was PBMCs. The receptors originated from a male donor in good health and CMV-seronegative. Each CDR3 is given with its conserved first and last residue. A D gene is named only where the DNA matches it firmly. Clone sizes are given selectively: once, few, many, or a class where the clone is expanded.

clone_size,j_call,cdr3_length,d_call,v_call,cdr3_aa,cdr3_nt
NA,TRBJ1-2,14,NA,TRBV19,CASSIGQRDYGYTF,TGTGCCAGTAGTATAGGACAGAGAGACTATGGCTACACCTTC
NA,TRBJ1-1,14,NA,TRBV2,CASSGGGRNTEAFF,TGTGCCAGCAGTGGCGGGGGGAGGAACACTGAAGCTTTCTTT
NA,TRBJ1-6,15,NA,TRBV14,CASSQRDTANSPLHF,TGTGCCAGCAGCCAGAGGGACACCGCTAATTCACCCCTCCACTTT
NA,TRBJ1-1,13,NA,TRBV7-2,CASSLSWNTEAFF,TGTGCCAGCAGCTTGTCGTGGAACACTGAAGCTTTCTTT
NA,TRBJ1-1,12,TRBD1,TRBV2,CASRAGGTEAFF,TGTGCCAGTAGAGCAGGGGGCACTGAAGCTTTCTTT
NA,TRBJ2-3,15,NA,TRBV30,CAWSVLRRGIDTQYF,NA
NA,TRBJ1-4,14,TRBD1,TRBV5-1,CASSFGQGNEKLFF,TGCGCCAGCAGCTTCGGACAGGGTAATGAAAAACTGTTTTTT
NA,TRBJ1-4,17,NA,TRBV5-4,CASSPSSEGGLGEKLFF,TGTGCCAGCAGCCCGTCCTCCGAAGGGGGTTTAGGCGAAAAACTGTTTTTT
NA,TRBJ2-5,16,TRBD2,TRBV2,CASKFGLAGGEETQYF,TGTGCCAGCAAATTCGGACTAGCGGGAGGGGAAGAGACCCAGTACTTC
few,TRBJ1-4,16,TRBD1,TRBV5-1,CASSLAPRQGNEKLFF,TGCGCCAGCAGCTTGGCCCCGAGACAGGGGAATGAAAAACTGTTTTTT
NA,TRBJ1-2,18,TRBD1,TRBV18,CASSPSRDRGPSNYGYTF,TGTGCCAGCTCACCTTCCCGGGACAGGGGGCCGTCTAACTATGGCTACACCTTC
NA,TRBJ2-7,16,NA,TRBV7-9,CSSSLGHGRASYEQYF,TGTTCCAGCAGCTTAGGCCACGGCAGGGCCTCCTACGAGCAGTACTTC
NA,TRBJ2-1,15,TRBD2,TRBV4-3,CASSSRGGSLDEQFF,TGCGCCAGCAGCTCACGTGGCGGGAGTCTAGATGAGCAGTTCTTC
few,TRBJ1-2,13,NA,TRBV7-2,CASSLEGRAGYTF,TGTGCCAGCAGCTTAGAAGGCAGGGCGGGCTACACCTTC
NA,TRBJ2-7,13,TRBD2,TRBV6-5,CATQREYPYEQYF,TGTGCCACCCAGCGGGAGTACCCCTACGAGCAGTACTTC
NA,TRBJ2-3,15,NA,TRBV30,CAWKYGGVSTDTQYF,TGTGCCTGGAAATACGGCGGGGTTTCCACAGATACGCAGTATTTT
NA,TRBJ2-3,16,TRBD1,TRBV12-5,CASDPWTGGFPDTQYF,TGTGCTAGTGACCCATGGACAGGGGGTTTCCCAGATACGCAGTATTTT
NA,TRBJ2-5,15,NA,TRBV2,CASSEWETVAETQYF,TGTGCCAGCAGTGAATGGGAGACGGTGGCAGAGACCCAGTACTTC
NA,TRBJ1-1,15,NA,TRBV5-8,CASSSPTSLNTEAFF,TGTGCCAGCAGCTCGCCGACAAGTCTGAACACTGAAGCTTTCTTT
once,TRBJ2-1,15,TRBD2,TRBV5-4,CASSLKTSGSFEQFF,TGTGCCAGCAGCTTAAAGACTAGCGGGAGCTTTGAGCAGTTCTTC
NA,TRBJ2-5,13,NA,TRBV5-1,CASSRTVQETQYF,TGCGCCAGCAGCCGGACAGTCCAAGAGACCCAGTACTTC
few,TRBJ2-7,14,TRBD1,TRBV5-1,CASSSGTVAREQYF,TGCGCCAGCAGCTCGGGGACAGTTGCGCGCGAGCAGTACTTC
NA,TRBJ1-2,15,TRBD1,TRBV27,CASMRDRTFNYGYTF,TGTGCCAGCATGAGGGACAGGACTTTTAACTATGGCTACACCTTC
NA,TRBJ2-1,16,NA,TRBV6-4,CASSDSTQGAYNEQFF,TGTGCCAGCAGTGACTCGACACAGGGAGCCTACAATGAGCAGTTCTTC
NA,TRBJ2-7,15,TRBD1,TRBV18,CASSPQDRPDYEQYF,TGTGCCAGCTCACCCCAGGACAGGCCGGACTACGAGCAGTACTTC
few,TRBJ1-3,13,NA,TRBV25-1,CASSERVGNTIYF,TGTGCCAGCAGTGAACGAGTAGGAAACACCATATATTTT
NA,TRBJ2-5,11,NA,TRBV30,CAWGSQETQYF,TGTGCCTGGGGGAGCCAAGAGACCCAGTACTTC
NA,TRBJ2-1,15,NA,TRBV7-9,CSSSPDKSSYNEQFF,TGTTCCAGCAGCCCCGACAAGAGCTCCTACAATGAGCAGTTCTTC
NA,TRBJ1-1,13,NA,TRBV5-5,CASSLYGYTEAFF,TGTGCCAGCAGCTTGTACGGGTACACTGAAGCTTTCTTT
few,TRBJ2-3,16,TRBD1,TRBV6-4,CASSETPGGGSDTQYF,TGTGCCAGCTCGGAGACCCCAGGGGGCGGCTCAGATACGCAGTATTTT
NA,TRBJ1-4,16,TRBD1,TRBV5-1,CASSLAPGQVNEKLFF,TGCGCCAGCAGCTTGGCTCCGGGACAGGTTAATGAAAAACTGTTTTTT
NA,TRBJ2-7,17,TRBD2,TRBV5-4,CASSFRLAGGPPYEQYF,TGTGCCAGCAGCTTCCGACTAGCGGGGGGCCCCCCCTACGAGCAGTACTTC
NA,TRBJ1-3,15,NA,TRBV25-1,CASSELGLVGNTIYF,TGTGCCAGCAGTGAATTGGGCTTAGTGGGAAACACCATATATTTT
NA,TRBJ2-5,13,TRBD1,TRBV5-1,CASSFQGVETQYF,TGCGCCAGCAGCTTTCAGGGGGTGGAGACCCAGTACTTC
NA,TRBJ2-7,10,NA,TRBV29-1,CSVGGDEQYF,TGCAGCGTTGGCGGGGACGAGCAGTACTTC
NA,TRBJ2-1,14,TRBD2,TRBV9,CASSPPVAGDSLFF,TGTGCCAGCAGCCCCCCGGTAGCGGGAGACAGTCTGTTCTTC
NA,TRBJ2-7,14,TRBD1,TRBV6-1,CASPIPGQSYEQYF,TGTGCCAGCCCTATCCCGGGACAGTCCTACGAGCAGTACTTC
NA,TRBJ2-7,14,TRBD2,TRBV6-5,CASSYRSGDYEQYF,TGTGCCAGCAGTTACCGGAGCGGGGACTACGAGCAGTACTTC
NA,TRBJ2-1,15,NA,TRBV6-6,CASSYSPGIGNEQFF,TGTGCCAGCAGTTACTCTCCGGGGATCGGCAATGAGCAGTTCTTC
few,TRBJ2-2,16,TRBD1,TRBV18,CASSLGQGTHTGELFF,TGTGCCAGCTCCCTTGGACAGGGGACCCACACCGGGGAGCTGTTTTTT
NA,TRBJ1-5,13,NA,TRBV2,CASSGSGVQPQHF,TGTGCCAGCAGTGGGTCAGGGGTTCAGCCCCAGCATTTT
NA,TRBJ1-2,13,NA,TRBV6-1,CASSFGERYGYTF,TGTGCCAGCAGTTTCGGTGAGAGGTATGGCTACACCTTC
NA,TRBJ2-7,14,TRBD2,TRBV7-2,CASSSLAGVTEQYF,TGTGCCAGCAGCTCACTAGCGGGAGTTACCGAGCAGTACTTC
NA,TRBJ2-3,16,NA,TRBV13,CASSSRGTAGTDTQYF,TGTGCCAGCAGCTCTCGCGGGACGGCGGGCACAGATACGCAGTATTTT
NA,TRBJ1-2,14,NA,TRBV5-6,CASSAGPINYGYTF,TGTGCCAGCAGCGCAGGGCCGATTAACTATGGCTACACCTTC
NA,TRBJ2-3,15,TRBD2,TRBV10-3,CAIRLSSGRTDTQYF,TGTGCCATCAGACTGAGTAGCGGGAGAACAGATACGCAGTATTTT
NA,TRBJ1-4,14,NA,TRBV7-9,CSSSSSRAGEKLFF,TGTTCCAGCAGCTCCTCCAGGGCTGGAGAAAAACTGTTTTTT
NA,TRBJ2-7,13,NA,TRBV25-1,CASRPAGGNEQYF,TGTGCCAGCAGGCCCGCGGGCGGTAACGAGCAGTACTTC
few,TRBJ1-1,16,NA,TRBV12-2,CASRLNRDSQNTEAFF,TGTGCAAGTCGCTTAAACCGGGACAGCCAGAACACTGAAGCTTTCTTT
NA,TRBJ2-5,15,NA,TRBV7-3,CASSLERSFQETQYF,TGTGCCAGCAGCTTAGAAAGGAGCTTCCAAGAGACCCAGTACTTC